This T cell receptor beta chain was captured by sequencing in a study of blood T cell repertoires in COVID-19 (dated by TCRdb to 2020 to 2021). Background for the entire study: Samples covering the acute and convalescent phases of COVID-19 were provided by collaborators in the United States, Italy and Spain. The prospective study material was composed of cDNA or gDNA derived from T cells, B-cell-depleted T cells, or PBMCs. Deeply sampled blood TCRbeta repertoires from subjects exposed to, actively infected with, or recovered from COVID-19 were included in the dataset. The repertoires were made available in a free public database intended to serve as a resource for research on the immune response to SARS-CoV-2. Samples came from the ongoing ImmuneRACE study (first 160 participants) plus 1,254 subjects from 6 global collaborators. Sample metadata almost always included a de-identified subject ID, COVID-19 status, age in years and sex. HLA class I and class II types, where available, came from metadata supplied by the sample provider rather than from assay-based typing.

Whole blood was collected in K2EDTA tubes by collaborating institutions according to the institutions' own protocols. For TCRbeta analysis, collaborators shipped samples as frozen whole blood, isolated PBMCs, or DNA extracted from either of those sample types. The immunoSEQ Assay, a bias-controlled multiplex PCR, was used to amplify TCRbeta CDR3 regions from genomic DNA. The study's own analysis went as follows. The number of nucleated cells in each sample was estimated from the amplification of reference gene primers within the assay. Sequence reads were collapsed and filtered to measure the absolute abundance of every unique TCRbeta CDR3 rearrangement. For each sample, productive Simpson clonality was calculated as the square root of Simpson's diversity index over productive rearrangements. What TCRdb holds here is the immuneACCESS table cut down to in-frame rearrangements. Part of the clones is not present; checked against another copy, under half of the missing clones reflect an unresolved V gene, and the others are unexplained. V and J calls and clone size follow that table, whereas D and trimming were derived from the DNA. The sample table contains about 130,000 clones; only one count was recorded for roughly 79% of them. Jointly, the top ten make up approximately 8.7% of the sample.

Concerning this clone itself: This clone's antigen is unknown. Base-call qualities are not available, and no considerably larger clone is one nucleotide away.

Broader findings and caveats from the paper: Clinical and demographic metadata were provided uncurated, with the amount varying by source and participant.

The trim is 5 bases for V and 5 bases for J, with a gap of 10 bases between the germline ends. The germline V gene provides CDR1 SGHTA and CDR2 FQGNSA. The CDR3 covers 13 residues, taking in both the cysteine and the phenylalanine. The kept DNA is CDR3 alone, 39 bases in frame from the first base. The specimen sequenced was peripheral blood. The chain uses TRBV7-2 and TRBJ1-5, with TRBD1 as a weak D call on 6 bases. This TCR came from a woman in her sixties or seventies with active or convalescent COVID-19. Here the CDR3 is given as CASSRDTDQPQHF. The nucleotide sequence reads TGTGCCAGCAGCAGGGACACCGATCAGCCCCAGCATTTT.